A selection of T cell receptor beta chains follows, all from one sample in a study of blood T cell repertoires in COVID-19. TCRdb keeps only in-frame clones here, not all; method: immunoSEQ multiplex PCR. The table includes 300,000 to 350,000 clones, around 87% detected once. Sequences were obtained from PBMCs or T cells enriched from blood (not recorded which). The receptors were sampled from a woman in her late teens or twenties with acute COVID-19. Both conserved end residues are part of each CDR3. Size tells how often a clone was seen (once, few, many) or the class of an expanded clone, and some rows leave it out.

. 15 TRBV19 CASGGLTSGQETQYF
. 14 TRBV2 CASTGSYSNQPQHF
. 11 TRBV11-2 CASSTSYEQYF
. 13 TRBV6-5 CATGQFSNQPQHF
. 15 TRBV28 CASSRPGLGWNEQFF
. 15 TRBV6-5 CASSYSGGVNQPQHF
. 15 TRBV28 CASSLGAGGGDEQYF
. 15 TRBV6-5 CASSPPGYSTDTQYF
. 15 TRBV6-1 CASSEAAGSYNEQFF
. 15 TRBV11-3 CASSLGGGPADTQYF
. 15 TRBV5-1 CASSALTGSTGELFF
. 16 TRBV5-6 CASSLPEGTGKYSLHF
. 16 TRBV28 CASSLIWGEGTDTQYF
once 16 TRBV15 CATSRDLLREGYEQYF